These 26 T cell receptor beta chains were all obtained from the same sample, sequenced in a study of T-cell memory formation after mild COVID-19. Each CDR3 protein is one row after TCRdb ran MiXCR on the 5' RACE reads. The data show 400,000 to 450,000 distinct CDR3 sequences, with around 17% seen just once and 20% to 25% held by the top ten. The source material was PBMCs or a T cell subset sorted from them (not recorded which). The receptors derive from a young man who had mild COVID-19 (a few samples of this study predate the infection). Cell type and time point are not known.

This clonotype was observed a handful of times. The chain has TRBV7-2 and TRBJ2-3; TRBD2 is a possible D gene (7 bases). The CDR3 loop spans 15 amino acids. V dropped 2 bases and J dropped 4 bases, with 13 bases sitting between them. Germline CDR1 and CDR2: SGHTA and FQGNSA. The DNA for the CDR3 is TGTGCCAGCAGCTTATGGGGGGGCCGTCCAGATACGCAGTATTTT. Residues: CASSLWGGRPDTQYF.

V gene TRBV5-5 combines with J gene TRBJ2-7; perhaps TRBD1 as D (6 bases). There are 16 residues in the CDR3. Per germline, CDR1 SGHKS and CDR2 YYEKEE (reference sequence). Trimming stripped 3 bases from V and 2 bases from J, with 18 bases between. The chain's CDR3 is CASSSEARTVAYEQYF. CDR3 coding DNA: TGTGCCAGCAGCTCGGAGGCCAGGACAGTCGCCTACGAGCAGTACTTC.

This clonotype was picked up many times. The rearrangement links TRBV5-1 to TRBJ2-7; possibly TRBD2 for D (5 bases). The CDR3 is made up of 15 amino acids. V gave up 4 bases and J gave up 2 bases, with 16 bases separating them. Germline V gene data show CDR1 as SGHRS and CDR2 as YFSETQ. The CDR3 loop is CASSPGIGSAYEQYF. CDR3 nucleotides: TGCGCCAGCAGCCCCGGGATAGGGAGTGCCTACGAGCAGTACTTC.

This chain uses TRBV19 with TRBJ1-2, with unresolved D. The CDR3 length is 11 residues. The germline V and J ends were trimmed by 3 bases and 8 bases, with 7 bases remaining between them. The germline CDR1 and CDR2 sequences are LNHDA and SQIVND (reference sequence). CDR3: CASSISGGYTF. CDR3 nucleotides: TGTGCCAGTAGTATCTCCGGCGGCTACACCTTC.

In its sample, this clonotype was seen a few times. The genes are TRBV5-1 and TRBJ1-1; D call uncertain. V shed 0 bases and J shed 1 base, with 7 bases lying between them. The length of the CDR3 is 14 residues. Germline CDR1 and CDR2: SGHRS and YFSETQ. CDR3 sequence reads: CASSLAYENTEAFF. CDR3 sequence (DNA): TGCGCCAGCAGCTTGGCATATGAGAACACTGAAGCTTTCTTT.

This clonotype came up many times. This sequence joins TRBV20-1 and TRBJ2-1, with D perhaps TRBD1 or TRBD2 (5 bases each). V lost 5 bases and J 0 bases, leaving 14 bases between the germline ends. CDR3 length: 15 amino acids. Germline lookup yields CDR1 DFQATT and CDR2 SNEGSKA (reference sequence). CDR3: CSAGAEGSSYNEQFF. The CDR3 nucleotides read TGCAGTGCTGGGGCGGAAGGGAGCTCCTACAATGAGCAGTTCTTC.

The V and J genes are TRBV6-6 and TRBJ1-2; 7 positions match TRBD1. V lost 8 bases to trimming and J lost 4 bases; unmatched junction nucleotides: 7. The length of the CDR3 is 13 residues. Germline V gene lookup returns CDR1 MNHNY and CDR2 SVGAGI (reference sequence). The CDR3, as DNA: TGTGCCAGCGACGCTCGGACAGGCTATGGCTACACCTTC. It codes for CASDARTGYGYTF.

This clonotype was recorded many times. The rearrangement uses TRBV5-1 and TRBJ2-6; weak D call: TRBD1 (5 bases). CDR1 and CDR2 (germline): SGHRS, YFSETQ. The CDR3 spans 16 residues. V was trimmed by 5 bases and J by 0 bases, leaving 12 bases between them. As DNA, the CDR3 is TGCGCCAGCAGTTTCGACAGTAGCTCTGGGGCCAACGTCCTGACTTTC. This translates into CASSFDSSSGANVLTF.

CDR3 amino acids: CASSEGQINTGELFF. The CDR3 region has the DNA TGCGCCAGCAGCGAGGGACAGATAAACACCGGGGAGCTGTTTTTT. This chain links TRBV5-1 with TRBJ2-2; 7 bases align to TRBD1. This CDR3 contains 15 residues. Per the germline V gene, CDR1 is SGHRS and CDR2 is YFSETQ. The J segment lost 2 bases and the V segment lost 4 bases, leaving 5 bases of the junction unmatched.

This clonotype was seen more than once but under ten times. The chain combines TRBV15 with TRBJ1-4; D remains ambiguous. The CDR3 extends over 14 amino acids. The germline V gene has CDR1 LNHNV and CDR2 YYDKDF (reference sequence). Trimming stripped 0 bases from V and 7 bases from J, with 9 bases between. CDR3 sequence: CATSRDKGGEKLFF. The CDR3 DNA reads as TGTGCCACCAGCAGAGACAAGGGAGGTGAAAAACTGTTTTTT.

There are a few counts of this clonotype. The CDR3 nucleotides read TGTGCCAGCAGCCCCCGGCGCCAGCCATACGAGCAGTACGTC. Residues: CASSPRRQPYEQYV. This chain uses TRBV14 with TRBJ2-7, with no clear D. V was shortened by 4 bases and J by 4 bases, with 14 bases between the two germline ends. The CDR3 has 14 amino acids. CDR1 is SGHDN, CDR2 FVKESK, per germline.

There are a few counts of this clonotype. The CDR3 sequence is CASSLVGSSTNEKLFF. The DNA for the CDR3 is TGTGCCAGCAGCTTAGTCGGAAGCTCAACTAATGAAAAACTGTTTTTT. The chain couples TRBV7-6 to TRBJ1-4; D is ambiguous. This CDR3 comprises 16 residues. Germline CDR1 reads SGHVS; CDR2 reads FNYEAQ. Deletions cut 1 base from V and 0 bases from J, with 9 bases between.

This rearrangement joins TRBV29-1 to TRBJ1-4, with no clear D. Deletions cut 0 bases from V and 2 bases from J, with 10 bases between. The CDR3 consists of 15 residues. Looked up from germline, CDR1 is SQVTM and CDR2 is ANQGSEA. Here the CDR3 reads CSVEDRGGTNEKLFF. CDR3 DNA sequence: TGCAGCGTTGAAGACCGCGGAGGTACTAATGAAAAACTGTTTTTT.

Only a few counts were recorded for this clonotype. This rearrangement joins TRBV7-3 to TRBJ2-3, with D perhaps given as TRBD1 or TRBD2 (5 bases each). This CDR3 is 14 amino acids long. Per germline, CDR1 SGHTA and CDR2 FQGTGA. With 4 bases removed from V and 4 bases from J, the gap between germline ends came to 12 bases. The CDR3: CASSSLGRADTQYF. The CDR3 nucleotides are TGTGCCAGCAGCTCCTTGGGGCGGGCAGATACGCAGTATTTT.

V is TRBV18 and J is TRBJ2-3, with D possibly being TRBD2 (5 bases). The germline V gene has CDR1 KGHSH and CDR2 LQKENI. Trimming took 1 base from V and 0 from J, leaving 5 bases between them. The length of the CDR3 is 14 residues. The CDR3 loop reads CASSPQRSTDTQYF. The CDR3 DNA sequence: TGTGCCAGCTCACCACAGCGGAGCACAGATACGCAGTATTTT.

The chain links TRBV20-1 to TRBJ2-1, with D possibly being TRBD2 (6 bases). With 3 bases removed from V and 7 bases from J, the gap between germline ends came to 22 bases. The CDR3 spans 16 residues. The germline gives CDR1 DFQATT, CDR2 SNEGSKA (reference sequence). CDR3 sequence reads: CSASAAILALDNEQFF. The CDR3 bases are TGCAGTGCTAGCGCCGCAATTCTAGCGCTGGATAATGAGCAGTTCTTC.

The CDR3 DNA is TGTGCCAGCAGAACAGGGGGCTATGGCTACACCTTC. Its translation is CASRTGGYGYTF. The rearrangement uses TRBV2 and TRBJ1-2; 8 bases agree with TRBD1. V trimming: 6 bases; J trimming: 4 bases; junction bases outside the gene matches: 1. The CDR3 runs 12 residues. The germline CDR1 and CDR2 sequences are SNHLY and FYNNEI.

The rearrangement joins TRBV6-5 to TRBJ1-2; D gene unclear. V was clipped by 0 bases and J by 4 bases, with 9 bases between them. Germline lookup yields CDR1 MNHEY and CDR2 SVGAGI. This CDR3 comprises 14 residues. This CDR3 is CASSYSGQFYGYTF. The DNA of the CDR3 is TGTGCCAGCAGTTACTCCGGGCAGTTCTATGGCTACACCTTC.

This chain joins TRBV7-9 and TRBJ2-1; the D gene could be TRBD1 or TRBD2 (5 bases each). The CDR3 consists of 16 residues. V was trimmed by 4 bases and J by 7 bases, leaving 20 bases between them. Germline CDR1 and CDR2: SEHNR and FQNEAQ (reference sequence). The CDR3 reads CASSSVRGPRTNEQFF. CDR3 in DNA: TGTGCCAGCAGCTCGGTCCGGGGCCCCAGGACGAATGAGCAGTTCTTC. Full variable domain (outside the CDR3, taken from reference TRBV7-9 and TRBJ2-1): DTGVSQNPRHKITKRGQNVTFRCDPISEHNRLYWYRQTLGQGPEFLTYFQNEAQLEKSRLLSDRFSAERPKGSFSTLEIQRTEQGDSAMYLCASSSVRGPRTNEQFFGPGTRLTVL.

This chain connects TRBV5-1 to TRBJ2-1, with 7 bases lining up with TRBD2. After removal of 1 base from V and 7 bases from J, the junction contained 8 bases not matched to a gene. This CDR3 contains 15 residues. Per germline, CDR1 SGHRS and CDR2 YFSETQ. CDR3 sequence reads: CASSLTLAVANEQFF. DNA of the CDR3: TGCGCCAGCAGCTTGACCCTAGCGGTGGCAAATGAGCAGTTCTTC.

The chain links TRBV7-8 to TRBJ1-5; weak D call: TRBD1 (5 bases). V was trimmed by 0 bases and J by 5 bases, leaving 8 bases between them. This CDR3 contains 14 residues. Germline CDR1 and CDR2: SGHVS and FQNEAQ. The CDR3 nucleotides read TGTGCCAGCAGCTTAGCTCAGGGATATCAGCCCCAGCATTTT. This encodes CASSLAQGYQPQHF. The full variable domain, with the rest looked up from reference TRBV7-8 and TRBJ1-5, is GAGVSQSPRYKVAKRGQDVALRCDPISGHVSLFWYQQALGQGPEFLTYFQNEAQLDKSGLPSDRFFAERPEGSVSTLKIQRTQQEDSAVYLCASSLAQGYQPQHFGDGTRLSIL.

This chain uses TRBV7-9 with TRBJ2-7, with 9 bases aligning to TRBD2. The CDR3 contains 14 residues. CDR1 and CDR2 (germline): SEHNR, FQNEAQ (reference sequence). J lost 7 bases, V lost 7 bases, and 11 bases had no gene match. CDR3 loop: CASTPGLAGKEQYF. CDR3 bases: TGTGCCAGCACCCCCGGCCTAGCGGGGAAGGAGCAGTACTTC.

This chain joins TRBV20-1 and TRBJ2-5, with TRBD2 identical over 7 bases. V lost 1 base to trimming and J lost 2 bases; unmatched junction nucleotides: 7. CDR1 DFQATT and CDR2 SNEGSKA come from the germline V gene (reference sequence). The CDR3 is 15 residues long. The DNA of the CDR3 is TGCAGTGCTAGAGCGGAGCGGGGTCATCAAGAGACCCAGTACTTC. Residues: CSARAERGHQETQYF.

This clonotype was counted at least ten times. This chain links TRBV7-9 with TRBJ2-6, with D uncertain. The CDR3 consists of 19 residues. Per germline, CDR1 SEHNR and CDR2 FQNEAQ (reference sequence). V was cut by 1 base and J by 2 bases, with 18 bases left in between. As DNA, the CDR3 is TGTGCCAGCAGCTTAGGATCGGTGACTCCACGCGCTGGGGCCAACGTCCTGACTTTC. Amino acids: CASSLGSVTPRAGANVLTF.

Comment on this clonotype: Compared with germline, one end of the junction differs, possibly owing to a read error. V usage is TRBV19 and J usage is TRBJ2-3; D unresolved. The CDR3 has 12 amino acids. Germline CDR1 LNHDA, CDR2 SQIVND (reference sequence). CDR3 sequence (DNA): TGTGCCAGTAGTATCGCCACATATACGCAGTATTTT. Encoded protein: CASSIATYTQYF.

The V gene is TRBV7-6, the J gene TRBJ2-7, with D possibly called TRBD1 or TRBD2 (5 bases each). V lost 2 bases, J lost 2 bases, and 7 bases lay in between. Germline CDR1 and CDR2: SGHVS and FNYEAQ. This CDR3 has 13 amino acids. The CDR3 is CASSLLGAYEQYF. For the CDR3, the DNA is TGTGCCAGCAGCTTATTGGGGGCCTACGAGCAGTACTTC. Using reference TRBV7-6 and TRBJ2-7 for the parts outside the CDR3, the full variable domain is GAGVSQSPRYKVTKRGQDVALRCDPISGHVSLYWYRQALGQGPEFLTYFNYEAQQDKSGLPNDRFSAERPEGSISTLTIQRTEQRDSAMYRCASSLLGAYEQYFGPGTRLTVT.